Listed below are T cell receptor beta chains from one sample, sequenced in a study of cytomegalovirus exposure and HLA in healthy donors. Repertoires were generated with immunoSEQ multiplex PCR, while TCRdb's copy carries only in-frame clones and drops some. The sample has 150,000 to 250,000 clones. Input material: PBMCs. These receptor sequences come from a boy younger than 18 in good health and CMV-seronegative. The CDR3 runs from the conserved cysteine through the conserved F or W. A D gene is named only where the DNA matches it firmly.

v_call,d_call,j_call,cdr3_nt,cdr3_aa
TRBV18,NA,TRBJ2-3,TGTGCCAGCTCACCGACAGGTAGCACAGATACGCAGTATTTT,CASSPTGSTDTQYF
TRBV19,TRBD1,TRBJ2-7,TGTGCCAGTAGTTCCACCGGGACAGGGGTCTACGAGCAGTACTTC,CASSSTGTGVYEQYF
TRBV29-1,TRBD1,TRBJ1-2,TGCAGCGTTCCTCTAAACCGCAGGGGGACCTATGGCTACACCTTC,CSVPLNRRGTYGYTF
TRBV5-1,NA,TRBJ1-1,TGCGCCAGCAGCCAAGCGGGGACTGAAGCTTTCTTT,CASSQAGTEAFF
TRBV7-6,NA,TRBJ2-5,TGTGCCAGCAGCGCGGGTGGGAACGGGAACAAAGAGACCCAGTACTTC,CASSAGGNGNKETQYF
TRBV5-4,NA,TRBJ1-4,TGTGCCAGCAGCTTGGCCCCGGGAAATGAAAAACTGTTTTTT,CASSLAPGNEKLFF
TRBV5-1,TRBD2,TRBJ2-1,TGCGCCAGCATTGCGGGGGGCAGGGACAATGAGCAGTTCTTC,CASIAGGRDNEQFF
TRBV6-5,NA,TRBJ1-1,TGTGCCAGCAGTACAGGGCCCATGAACACTGAAGCTTTCTTT,CASSTGPMNTEAFF
TRBV5-5,NA,TRBJ2-3,TGTGCCAGCAGCTCGGAGTGGGTGGGAGATACGCAGTATTTT,CASSSEWVGDTQYF
TRBV19,NA,TRBJ1-5,TGTGCCAGTAGTATAGGAACCGGGACACCGAGCAATCAGCCCCAGCATTTT,CASSIGTGTPSNQPQHF
TRBV27,TRBD2,TRBJ2-1,TGTGCCAGCAGTCCCCGTAGGATAGCGGGGGACATTGGGGATGAGCAGTTCTTC,CASSPRRIAGDIGDEQFF
TRBV7-9,NA,TRBJ1-1,TGTGCCAGCAGCCCCCGAGATGGGGGGGACACTGAAGCTTTCTTT,CASSPRDGGDTEAFF
TRBV19,NA,TRBJ1-1,TGTGCCAGTAGAGTGGTCAGGGGCGCTGAAGCTTTCTTT,CASRVVRGAEAFF
TRBV30,TRBD2,TRBJ2-7,TGTGCCTGGGACAATAGCGGGGTTGGGACCTACGAGCAGTACTTC,CAWDNSGVGTYEQYF
TRBV7-9,NA,TRBJ1-6,TGTGCCAGCAGCGAAGGGGATACACCCCTCCACTTT,CASSEGDTPLHF
TRBV4-1,TRBD1,TRBJ1-6,TGCGCCAGCAGACTCGGACAGGCCGTCGACCTTAATTCACCCCTCCACTTT,CASRLGQAVDLNSPLHF
TRBV7-8,TRBD1,TRBJ2-3,TGTGCCAGCAGCTCCGGGACAGGGATTTTGGATACGCAGTATTTT,CASSSGTGILDTQYF
TRBV5-1,NA,TRBJ2-1,TGCGCCAGCAGCTTGGGGTTCAGCTCCTACAATGAGCAGTTCTTC,CASSLGFSSYNEQFF
TRBV6-5,TRBD1,TRBJ1-5,TGTGCCAGCAGTTACCCAGGGACAGCCAATCAGCCCCAGCATTTT,CASSYPGTANQPQHF
TRBV5-1,TRBD1,TRBJ2-4,TGCGCCAGCAGCTTGGGGGGACAGGGCGAAAACATTCAGTACTTC,CASSLGGQGENIQYF
TRBV5-1,TRBD2,TRBJ2-3,TGCGCCAGCAGCTGGCGAGTTAGCGGGATAAACACAGATACGCAGTATTTT,CASSWRVSGINTDTQYF
TRBV2,NA,TRBJ1-5,TGTGCCAGCCGCCGTGACAGTCCGAGCAATCAGCCCCAGCATTTT,CASRRDSPSNQPQHF
TRBV10-3,NA,TRBJ1-2,TGTGCCATCAGTGCAAAGGGGGACTATGGCTACACCTTC,CAISAKGDYGYTF
TRBV6-5,TRBD1,TRBJ1-1,TGTGCCAGCAGTTCTTGGACAGGGAAGACTGAAGCTTTCTTT,CASSSWTGKTEAFF
TRBV7-9,TRBD2,TRBJ2-5,TGTGCCAGCAGTCCCGGCGGCGGGGGTACGGAGACCCAGTACTTC,CASSPGGGGTETQYF
TRBV4-1,NA,TRBJ2-1,TGCGCCAGCAGCCAAATAGGACAGAAATACAATGAGCAGTTCTTC,CASSQIGQKYNEQFF
TRBV5-1,NA,TRBJ2-1,TGCGCCAGCAGCTTGGACAACTACAATGAGCAGTTCTTC,CASSLDNYNEQFF
TRBV30,NA,TRBJ1-2,TGTGCCTGGAGTTCGGTGCGGCTTGGAACTAATGGCTACACCTTC,CAWSSVRLGTNGYTF
TRBV7-9,NA,TRBJ2-2,TGTGCCAGCAGCTTTGGACCGAACACCGGGGAGCTGTTTTTT,CASSFGPNTGELFF
TRBV6-6,TRBD1,TRBJ1-1,TGTGCCAGCACTTCTGCAGGGGGCGTTGAAGCTTTCTTT,CASTSAGGVEAFF
TRBV19,TRBD1,TRBJ1-2,TGTGCCAGTAGTTGGACAGGGAATATAAGAGCGGGTGGCTACACCTTC,CASSWTGNIRAGGYTF
TRBV5-1,TRBD2,TRBJ2-3,TGCGCCAGCAGCATCGGGACTAGCGGAACCTACACAGATACGCAGTATTTT,CASSIGTSGTYTDTQYF
TRBV7-9,NA,TRBJ1-6,TGTGCCAGCAGCTCTCGGGGGGGCTCCTATAATTCACCCCTCCACTTT,CASSSRGGSYNSPLHF
TRBV6-5,NA,TRBJ1-1,TGTGCCAGCAGTTACTCGGCAGCGATGAACACTGAAGCTTTCTTT,CASSYSAAMNTEAFF
TRBV27,NA,TRBJ2-5,TGTGCCAGCAGAACGACAGGCCAAGAGACCCAGTACTTC,CASRTTGQETQYF
TRBV7-2,TRBD1,TRBJ1-3,TGTGCCAGCAGCCCAGGTGGCAGGGGGCCTAGAAACACCATATATTTT,CASSPGGRGPRNTIYF
TRBV7-6,TRBD1,TRBJ2-5,TGTGCCAGCAGCTTAGGGTCTAGGGGGCTCCAAGAGACCCAGTACTTC,CASSLGSRGLQETQYF
TRBV28,TRBD2,TRBJ2-7,TGTGCCAGCAGCGGGGGGTACGAGCAGTACTTC,CASSGGYEQYF
TRBV6-1,NA,TRBJ2-3,TGTGCCAGCAGTGAAATAGTGCTGAGCACAGATACGCAGTATTTT,CASSEIVLSTDTQYF
TRBV11-3,TRBD1,TRBJ2-2,TGTGCCAGCAGCTCTAGGACAGGGAAAGATACCGGGGAGCTGTTTTTT,CASSSRTGKDTGELFF
TRBV7-9,TRBD1,TRBJ2-1,TGTGCCAGCAGCCTAGACAGGGTGGGTTACAATGAGCAGTTCTTC,CASSLDRVGYNEQFF
TRBV7-2,TRBD1,TRBJ2-7,TGTGCCAGCAGCTTAGGCCGGGACAGGGCCTCCTACGAGCAGTACTTC,CASSLGRDRASYEQYF
TRBV27,NA,TRBJ1-2,TGTGCCAGCAGGGGAGGGATTAACTATGGCTACACCTTC,CASRGGINYGYTF
TRBV7-9,NA,TRBJ1-3,TGTGCCAGCAGCCCTCGGGACACCAGCTCTGGAAACACTATATATTTT,CASSPRDTSSGNTIYF
TRBV4-1,NA,TRBJ1-3,TGCGCCAGCAGCCAAGATCCTTATCAGGGGGGAAACACCATATATTTT,CASSQDPYQGGNTIYF
TRBV11-2,NA,TRBJ1-1,TGTGCCAGCAGCACTACAACGAACACTGAAGCTTTCTTT,CASSTTTNTEAFF
TRBV5-6,NA,TRBJ1-4,TGTGCCAGCAGCTTCTGGAGCACAACTAATGAAAAACTGTTTTTT,CASSFWSTTNEKLFF
TRBV4-2,NA,TRBJ1-1,TGTGCCAGCAGCCAAGGAGGGTCTGAAGCTTTCTTT,CASSQGGSEAFF
TRBV19,TRBD2,TRBJ2-7,TGTGCCAACGGGACTAGCGGGGGGGTTTTCTACGAGCAGTACTTC,CANGTSGGVFYEQYF
TRBV11-2,TRBD2,TRBJ2-3,TGTGCCAGCAGCTTGGGGCTAGCGGGGGGAGATACGCAGTATTTT,CASSLGLAGGDTQYF
TRBV19,NA,TRBJ2-5,TGTGCCAGTAGTATAGAAAGCCGGGGGAAGACCCAGTACTTC,CASSIESRGKTQYF
TRBV19,NA,TRBJ1-5,TGTGCCAGTAGTGGGCCGAGCAATCAGCCCCAGCATTTT,CASSGPSNQPQHF
TRBV5-1,TRBD2,TRBJ2-1,TGCGCCAGCAGCCCCCCCACTAGCGTCGACAATGAGCAGTTCTTC,CASSPPTSVDNEQFF
TRBV18,TRBD2,TRBJ2-3,TGTGCCAGCTCACCAAGTCAAGCGGGGGTCACAGATACGCAGTATTTT,CASSPSQAGVTDTQYF
TRBV7-6,TRBD2,TRBJ2-1,TGTGCCAGCAGCGGAAATTGGGCGGGGGGGCCCCATGAGCAGTTCTTC,CASSGNWAGGPHEQFF
TRBV5-4,TRBD1,TRBJ1-1,TGTGCCAGCAGCTTGGGGGCAGGGGGCGGTTTTAACACTGAAGCTTTCTTT,CASSLGAGGGFNTEAFF
TRBV11-2,NA,TRBJ1-6,TGTGCCACGGGATTCTTGTTGAACTCACCCCTCCACTTT,CATGFLLNSPLHF
TRBV25-1,TRBD1,TRBJ1-2,TGTGCCAGCAGCACCGAAGGGACAGGGGAACCATATGGCTACACCTTC,CASSTEGTGEPYGYTF
TRBV6-1,TRBD1,TRBJ1-1,TGTGCCAGCAGAGGACAGGAGAACACTGAAGCTTTCTTT,CASRGQENTEAFF
TRBV7-2,TRBD2,TRBJ2-7,TGTGCCAGCAGCCCCTACGGAACGGGGGGGTCCTACGAGCAGTACTTC,CASSPYGTGGSYEQYF